This T cell receptor beta chain was sequenced during a study of cytomegalovirus exposure and HLA in healthy donors. Study context: From HLA-typed donors, an early data release held some 91 million unique TCRs.

PCR primers comprised 60 Vbeta and 13 Jbeta primers. Produced via immunoSEQ multiplex PCR; TCRdb's table is partial and in-frame only. The data contain roughly 220,000 clones, approximately 80% of them singletons. Remarks on this clone: Its matching antigen is unknown.

V shed 1 base and J shed 8 bases, with 14 bases lying between them. Germline-derived CDR1 and CDR2 are SQVTM and ANQGSEA. This CDR3 contains 14 residues. The study's findings and limits: Earlier findings revealed that most TCR beta V segments proved productive either about 90% or about 30% of the time. Later analysis associated a missense DCLRE1C variant with TCR beta V- and J-gene trimming.

Sequencing was carried out using PBMCs. The clonotype was recovered from a man under 40 in good health and CMV-seronegative. V gene TRBV29-1 combines with J gene TRBJ1-4; the D gene is possibly TRBD1 (6 bases). The DNA for the CDR3 is TGCAGCGTTGAAGGGTCCAGGGGCGGCGAAAAACTGTTTTTT. Protein: CSVEGSRGGEKLFF.